The rows below give T cell receptor beta chains drawn from one sample of a study of T cell repertoires in cytomegalovirus infection. A single record per CDR3 protein comes from TCRdb applying MiXCR to the reads. Among 300,000 to 400,000 distinct CDR3 sequences listed, under 35% were seen once. Their target antigens are unknown. The sequencing here drew on cultured PBMCs, taken from culture after CMV antigen stimulation. The receptors were sampled from a human donor in good health (CMV status not recorded). Some clones in this sample may be carry-over from other donors' samples. The CDR3 runs from the conserved cysteine through the conserved F or W. D genes are given only for firm matches. Part of the rows lack a size; the others show once, few, many or a class for expanded clones.

D gene: TRBD1
J gene: TRBJ1-1
V gene: TRBV7-9
clone size: .
CDR3 protein: CASSSDRWDTEAFF
CDR3 DNA: TGTGCCAGCAGCTCGGACAGGTGGGACACTGAAGCTTTCTTT

D gene: .
J gene: TRBJ2-7
V gene: TRBV20-1
clone size: .
CDR3 protein: CSARDSSGGEFYEQYF
CDR3 DNA: TGCAGTGCTAGAGATTCAAGCGGAGGGGAATTCTACGAGCAGTACTTC

D gene: .
J gene: TRBJ2-5
V gene: TRBV28
clone size: .
CDR3 protein: CASSPWPPETQYF
CDR3 DNA: TGTGCCAGCAGCCCTTGGCCGCCAGAGACCCAGTACTTC

D gene: TRBD2
J gene: TRBJ2-7
V gene: TRBV6-1
clone size: few
CDR3 protein: CASRQRLAGVEYEQYF
CDR3 DNA: TGTGCCAGCAGGCAAAGACTAGCGGGAGTTGAGTACGAGCAGTACTTC

D gene: TRBD1
J gene: TRBJ2-5
V gene: TRBV29-1
clone size: .
CDR3 protein: CSISSLGGLETQYF
CDR3 DNA: TGCAGCATCTCCTCTCTAGGGGGCTTAGAGACCCAGTACTTC

D gene: .
J gene: TRBJ2-7
V gene: TRBV6-1
clone size: few
CDR3 protein: CASRTARDWNYEQYF
CDR3 DNA: TGTGCCAGCAGGACTGCGCGGGACTGGAACTACGAGCAGTACTTC

D gene: TRBD1
J gene: TRBJ1-2
V gene: TRBV12-3/TRBV12-4
clone size: .
CDR3 protein: CASSSIQGASGYTF
CDR3 DNA: TGTGCCAGCAGCTCCATACAGGGGGCGAGCGGCTACACCTTC

D gene: TRBD1
J gene: TRBJ1-6
V gene: TRBV6-5
clone size: .
CDR3 protein: CASSYSNIGQDNSPLHF
CDR3 DNA: TGTGCCAGCAGTTACTCGAATATCGGACAGGATAATTCACCCCTCCACTTT

D gene: .
J gene: TRBJ2-6
V gene: TRBV6-1
clone size: .
CDR3 protein: CASSEEGAGANVLTF
CDR3 DNA: TGTGCCAGCAGTGAAGAGGGGGCTGGGGCCAACGTCCTGACTTTC

D gene: .
J gene: TRBJ1-3
V gene: TRBV20-1
clone size: .
CDR3 protein: CSARLSTASGNTIYF
CDR3 DNA: TGCAGTGCTAGACTTTCGACAGCCTCTGGAAACACCATATATTTT

D gene: .
J gene: TRBJ2-3
V gene: TRBV7-8
clone size: many
CDR3 protein: CASELGPAGTQYF
CDR3 DNA: TGTGCCAGCGAACTAGGACCCGCCGGAACGCAGTATTTT

D gene: .
J gene: TRBJ1-1
V gene: TRBV19
clone size: .
CDR3 protein: CASSRARGVGGGSMNTEAFF
CDR3 DNA: TGTGCCAGTAGTAGAGCCCGCGGGGTCGGCGGAGGATCAATGAACACTGAAGCTTTCTTT

D gene: .
J gene: TRBJ2-6
V gene: TRBV7-2
clone size: many
CDR3 protein: CASSLGPFGRANVLTF
CDR3 DNA: TGTGCCAGCAGCTTAGGGCCGTTTGGTAGGGCCAACGTCCTGACTTTC

D gene: .
J gene: TRBJ2-7
V gene: TRBV12-3/TRBV12-4
clone size: many
CDR3 protein: CASRGGRSPSYEQYF
CDR3 DNA: TGTGCCAGCAGAGGCGGCAGATCTCCCTCCTACGAGCAGTACTTC

D gene: TRBD2
J gene: TRBJ2-7
V gene: TRBV29-1
clone size: .
CDR3 protein: CSVGGDYLAGQYF
CDR3 DNA: TGCAGCGTTGGCGGGGACTACCTGGCGGGGCAGTACTTC

D gene: TRBD1
J gene: TRBJ2-5
V gene: TRBV7-8
clone size: many
CDR3 protein: CASSLLGRGTRETQYF
CDR3 DNA: TGTGCCAGCAGCTTACTTGGCAGGGGGACGAGGGAGACCCAGTACTTC

D gene: .
J gene: TRBJ1-2
V gene: TRBV28
clone size: .
CDR3 protein: CASRVRDPYGYTF
CDR3 DNA: TGTGCCAGCAGGGTACGGGACCCGTATGGCTACACCTTC

D gene: .
J gene: TRBJ1-1
V gene: TRBV7-9
clone size: many
CDR3 protein: CASSHRRIEAFF
CDR3 DNA: TGTGCCAGCAGTCACCGACGGATTGAAGCTTTCTTT

D gene: TRBD1
J gene: TRBJ1-2
V gene: TRBV5-5
clone size: .
CDR3 protein: CASSWDREISYGYTF
CDR3 DNA: TGTGCCAGCAGCTGGGACAGGGAAATAAGCTATGGCTACACCTTC

D gene: .
J gene: TRBJ2-6
V gene: TRBV5-6
clone size: many
CDR3 protein: CASSGGQGANVLTF
CDR3 DNA: TGTGCCAGCTCTGGTGGGCAGGGGGCCAACGTCCTGACTTTC

D gene: .
J gene: TRBJ1-6
V gene: TRBV5-8
clone size: many
CDR3 protein: CASSLRGPRHF
CDR3 DNA: TGTGCCAGCAGCTTACGCGGCCCCCGCCACTTT

D gene: .
J gene: TRBJ1-5
V gene: TRBV2
clone size: few
CDR3 protein: CASSGGTHQPQHF
CDR3 DNA: TGTGCCAGCAGTGGTGGTACGCATCAGCCCCAGCATTTT

D gene: .
J gene: TRBJ2-2
V gene: TRBV7-2
clone size: few
CDR3 protein: CASSLSRGVELFF
CDR3 DNA: TGTGCCAGCAGCTTAAGCAGGGGGGTAGAGCTGTTTTTT

D gene: TRBD1
J gene: TRBJ1-6
V gene: TRBV7-9
clone size: .
CDR3 protein: CASSAGTGLNSPLHF
CDR3 DNA: TGTGCCAGCAGTGCCGGGACAGGGTTGAATTCACCCCTCCACTTT

D gene: .
J gene: TRBJ1-6
V gene: TRBV12-3/TRBV12-4
clone size: .
CDR3 protein: CASLGGRTNSPLHF
CDR3 DNA: TGTGCCAGCTTAGGTGGAAGGACCAATTCACCCCTCCACTTT

D gene: .
J gene: TRBJ1-1
V gene: TRBV7-9
clone size: many
CDR3 protein: CASSQVRNTEAFF
CDR3 DNA: TGTGCCAGCAGCCAAGTACGGAACACTGAAGCTTTCTTT

D gene: TRBD1
J gene: TRBJ1-5
V gene: TRBV5-1
clone size: .
CDR3 protein: CASSLETGNNQPQHF
CDR3 DNA: TGCGCCAGCAGCTTGGAGACAGGGAACAATCAGCCCCAGCATTTT

D gene: .
J gene: TRBJ1-2
V gene: TRBV3-1
clone size: .
CDR3 protein: CASSGGAGYTF
CDR3 DNA: TGTGCCAGCAGCGGGGGCGCTGGCTACACCTTC

D gene: TRBD1
J gene: TRBJ1-1
V gene: TRBV7-8
clone size: many
CDR3 protein: CASSAPGTGRRTEAFF
CDR3 DNA: TGTGCCAGCAGTGCTCCCGGGACAGGGAGGCGCACTGAAGCTTTCTTT

D gene: TRBD2
J gene: TRBJ2-1
V gene: TRBV15
clone size: medium-sized
CDR3 protein: CATSPLAGENNEQFF
CDR3 DNA: TGTGCCACCAGCCCCCTAGCGGGGGAGAACAATGAGCAGTTCTTC

D gene: TRBD1
J gene: TRBJ2-5
V gene: TRBV11-2
clone size: few
CDR3 protein: CASSPRGQGAETQYF
CDR3 DNA: TGTGCCAGCAGCCCCCGGGGACAGGGTGCGGAGACCCAGTACTTC

D gene: .
J gene: TRBJ1-2
V gene: TRBV7-9
clone size: few
CDR3 protein: CASSLGVEPGSDRPYTF
CDR3 DNA: TGTGCCAGCAGCTTAGGGGTCGAGCCCGGGTCAGACCGACCCTACACCTTC

D gene: TRBD1
J gene: TRBJ1-2
V gene: TRBV11-2
clone size: few
CDR3 protein: CASSPNGQANYGYTF
CDR3 DNA: TGTGCCAGCAGCCCTAACGGACAGGCTAACTATGGCTACACCTTC

D gene: .
J gene: TRBJ2-2
V gene: TRBV4-1
clone size: few
CDR3 protein: CASSPFLPGLRSGELFF
CDR3 DNA: TGCGCCAGCAGCCCCTTCCTCCCAGGATTGAGGTCCGGGGAGCTGTTTTTT

D gene: .
J gene: TRBJ2-7
V gene: TRBV27
clone size: few
CDR3 protein: CASRRARGSEQYF
CDR3 DNA: TGTGCCAGCAGACGCGCCCGGGGAAGCGAGCAGTACTTC

D gene: TRBD1
J gene: TRBJ1-2
V gene: TRBV2
clone size: .
CDR3 protein: CASTDPGTEHGYTF
CDR3 DNA: TGTGCCAGCACGGACCCCGGGACAGAGCATGGCTACACCTTC

D gene: .
J gene: TRBJ1-2
V gene: TRBV3-1
clone size: .
CDR3 protein: CASSQAFRTANYGYTF
CDR3 DNA: TGTGCCAGCAGCCAAGCGTTTCGGACAGCTAACTATGGCTACACCTTC

D gene: TRBD1
J gene: TRBJ1-5
V gene: TRBV5-8
clone size: .
CDR3 protein: CASSPPGWDRGDQPQHF
CDR3 DNA: TGTGCCAGCAGCCCACCTGGTTGGGACAGGGGGGACCAGCCCCAGCATTTT

D gene: TRBD2
J gene: TRBJ2-7
V gene: TRBV20-1
clone size: .
CDR3 protein: CSAIREGPYYEQYF
CDR3 DNA: TGCAGTGCTATAAGGGAGGGACCGTACTACGAGCAGTACTTC

D gene: .
J gene: TRBJ2-5
V gene: TRBV7-2
clone size: many
CDR3 protein: CASSSPGAPLAQYF
CDR3 DNA: TGTGCCAGCAGCTCCCCGGGGGCCCCCCTCGCCCAGTACTTC